The 18 T cell receptor beta chains below come from one sample, sequenced in a study of blood T cell repertoires in COVID-19. The repertoire was sequenced with immunoSEQ multiplex PCR; TCRdb's copy has only in-frame clones and lacks some. The table records 35,000 to 40,000 clones, 90% of them present only once. Sequenced material: peripheral blood. The receptors here all came from a man in his 60s with active or convalescent COVID-19.

The chain is built from TRBV5-1 and TRBJ2-2, with D possibly being TRBD1 (5 bases). The CDR3 is 15 amino acids. The V and J ends lost 1 base and 5 bases respectively, with 12 bases between them. In germline, CDR1 is SGHRS, CDR2 YFSETQ. CDR3: CASSLSGIGTGELFF. The CDR3 DNA is TGCGCCAGCAGCTTGTCAGGGATAGGGACCGGGGAGCTGTTTTTT.

The chain employs TRBV20-1 and TRBJ2-2; 8 nucleotides match TRBD1. Trimming cost V 6 bases and J 4 bases; bases outside gene matches: 7. This CDR3 has 14 amino acids. Germline V gene data show CDR1 as DFQATT and CDR2 as SNEGSKA (reference sequence). The DNA of the CDR3 is TGCAGTGCCAGTAACACAGGGGGCACCGGGGAGCTGTTTTTT. As protein: CSASNTGGTGELFF.

This chain uses TRBV6-5 with TRBJ1-1; 11 positions match TRBD1. The CDR3 consists of 14 residues. J was trimmed by 4 bases and V by 6 bases; bases with no gene match: 4. CDR1 and CDR2 from the germline V gene are MNHEY and SVGAGI. This CDR3 reads CASRRDRGSTEAFF. In DNA form, the CDR3 reads TGTGCCAGCAGGCGGGACAGGGGGAGCACTGAAGCTTTCTTT.

J is TRBJ2-3 and V is TRBV15; 13 bases map to TRBD2. Germline lookup yields CDR1 LNHNV and CDR2 YYDKDF (reference sequence). J lost 5 bases, V lost 3 bases, and 5 bases had no gene match. This CDR3 is built from 16 residues. The CDR3 here is CATSSPLAGGQDTQYF. CDR3 sequence (DNA): TGTGCCACCAGCAGCCCACTAGCGGGAGGGCAAGATACGCAGTATTTT. Full variable domain (rest looked up from reference TRBV15 and TRBJ2-3): DAMVIQNPRYQVTQFGKPVTLSCSQTLNHNVMYWYQQKSSQAPKLLFHYYDKDFNNEADTPDNFQSRRPNTSFCFLDIRSPGLGDTAMYLCATSSPLAGGQDTQYFGPGTRLTVL.

V is TRBV4-3 and J is TRBJ2-2; D remains ambiguous. The germline CDR1 and CDR2 sequences are LGHNA and YSLEER. The V gene lost 1 base and the J gene lost 5 bases, with 11 bases spanning the gap. CDR3 length equals 15 residues. In DNA form, the CDR3 reads TGCGCCAGCAGCCAAGCTTTCCCCGAGACCGGGGAGCTGTTTTTT. Translated, it gives CASSQAFPETGELFF.

V usage is TRBV13 and J usage is TRBJ2-1; the match to TRBD2 covers 13 bases. This CDR3 has 16 residues. Germline V gene data show CDR1 as PRHDT and CDR2 as FYEKMQ (reference sequence). V trimming: 1 base; J trimming: 6 bases; junction bases outside the gene matches: 3. CDR3 in amino acids: CASSLVGTSGVNEQFF. The DNA for the CDR3 is TGTGCCAGCAGCTTAGTCGGGACTAGCGGGGTCAATGAGCAGTTCTTC.

Here the CDR3 DNA reads TGTGCCAGCAGACTACCGGGACAAAACTATGGCTACACCTTC. It is translated as CASRLPGQNYGYTF. The gene calls are TRBV28 and TRBJ1-2; D may be TRBD1 (6 bases). Germline V gene data show CDR1 as MDHEN and CDR2 as SYDVKM. The CDR3 consists of 14 residues. V gave up 6 bases and J gave up 2 bases, with 13 bases separating them.

The chain employs TRBV7-9 and TRBJ1-2, with 7 bases lining up with TRBD1. CDR3 length: 15 amino acids. Germline V gene data show CDR1 as SEHNR and CDR2 as FQNEAQ (reference sequence). V lost 8 bases and J lost 4; bases outside the gene matches: 13. DNA for the CDR3: TGTGCCAGCGGACCACCGGGACAGAGGTTCTATGGCTACACCTTC. Protein product: CASGPPGQRFYGYTF.

V and J are TRBV6-6 and TRBJ2-3, with D possibly matching TRBD1 (6 bases). CDR1 and CDR2 (germline): MNHNY, SVGAGI (reference sequence). The length of the CDR3 is 13 residues. Trimming pared 0 bases from V and 10 bases from J, leaving 11 bases between. CDR3 nucleotide sequence: TGTGCCAGCAGTTACTCGAACAGGGATCCGCAGTATTTT. Protein product: CASSYSNRDPQYF.

The J gene is TRBJ1-3, the V gene TRBV28; 7 bases align to TRBD1. The V segment lost 3 bases and the J segment 4 bases; nucleotides outside the gene matches: 9. This CDR3 region has 16 residues. In germline, CDR1 is MDHEN, CDR2 SYDVKM. The CDR3: CASSFPGTAKGNTIYF. The CDR3 bases are TGTGCCAGCAGTTTTCCGGGGACAGCAAAAGGAAACACCATATATTTT.

This rearrangement joins TRBV6-5 to TRBJ2-1, with 9 nucleotides matching TRBD1. Unmatched junction bases numbered 10, after V lost 6 bases and J lost 7 bases. The length of the CDR3 is 15 residues. Germline CDR1 MNHEY, CDR2 SVGAGI. The CDR3 loop is CASRLTGGLRNEQFF. The CDR3 nucleotides are TGTGCCAGCAGGCTGACAGGGGGGTTGAGGAATGAGCAGTTCTTC.

V is TRBV30 and J is TRBJ1-2; D remains ambiguous. Deletions cut 0 bases from V and 8 bases from J, with 13 bases between. Germline lookup yields CDR1 GTSNPN and CDR2 SVGIG (reference sequence). The CDR3 is made up of 13 amino acids. The CDR3 nucleotides are TGTGCCTGGAGTGTCGAGGTTTTGGAGGGCTACACCTTC. Its translation is CAWSVEVLEGYTF.

V gene TRBV11-2 combines with J gene TRBJ2-7; possibly TRBD1 for D (7 bases). The germline V gene encodes CDR1 SGHAT and CDR2 FQNNGV. This CDR3 has 15 residues. Trimming removed 6 bases from V and 2 bases from J, with 17 bases in between. CDR3 region: CASSSGPRGAYEQYF. CDR3 nucleotide sequence: TGTGCCAGCAGTTCTGGCCCCAGGGGGGCCTACGAGCAGTACTTC. Drawing the rest from reference TRBV11-2 and TRBJ2-7, the complete variable domain is EAGVAQSPRYKIIEKRQSVAFWCNPISGHATLYWYQQILGQGPKLLIQFQNNGVVDDSQLPKDRFSAERLKGVDSTLKIQPAKLEDSAVYLCASSSGPRGAYEQYFGPGTRLTVT.

This chain links TRBV6-1 with TRBJ2-1; perhaps TRBD2 as D (6 bases). Germline CDR1 MNHNS, CDR2 SASEGT. This CDR3 is built from 14 residues. V shed 0 bases and J shed 8 bases, with 11 bases lying between them. For the CDR3, the DNA is TGTGCCAGCAGTGAAGCGGGAGGTTTTTATGAGCAGTTCTTC. Its protein product is CASSEAGGFYEQFF.

This chain uses TRBV19 with TRBJ1-5; TRBD1 agrees at 9 bases. Germline assignment: CDR1 LNHDA and CDR2 SQIVND (reference sequence). The V and J ends lost 8 bases and 4 bases, in that order; junction bases with no gene match: 0. The CDR3 has 12 amino acids. This CDR3 is CASGQGNQPQHF. The CDR3 coding sequence is TGTGCCAGTGGACAGGGGAATCAGCCCCAGCATTTT.

The V gene is TRBV19, the J gene TRBJ2-7; TRBD1 matches at 7 bases. Germline V lookup: CDR1 LNHDA, CDR2 SQIVND (reference sequence). The CDR3 is 16 amino acids. The ends lost 3 bases at V and 0 bases at J; junction bases unmatched: 8. The CDR3 nucleotides are TGTGCCAGTAGTATCTCGGACAGGCTCCGCTCCTACGAGCAGTACTTC. This encodes CASSISDRLRSYEQYF.

The chain recombines TRBV7-3 with TRBJ2-3; the D gene is possibly TRBD1 (6 bases). V was shortened by 5 bases and J by 6 bases, with 18 bases between the two germline ends. The germline V gene has CDR1 SGHTA and CDR2 FQGTGA. The CDR3 has 15 residues. Written as DNA, the CDR3 is TGTGCCAGCAGCGAAAGCCTTCAGGGGTACGATACGCAGTATTTT. It is translated as CASSESLQGYDTQYF.

This clone was picked up a small number of times. The chain carries TRBV21-1 and TRBJ1-5; the table gives TRBD1 as D, unverified against the DNA. TRBV21-1 is annotated as a pseudogene. This CDR3 has 15 residues. The CDR3 sequence is CASSKAPQGLGPQHF. CDR3 DNA: TGTGCCAGCAGCAAAGCGCCCCAGGGCCTGGGGCCCCAGCATTTT.